This T cell receptor (beta chain) was sequenced during a study of T cell responses to AZD1222 COVID-19 vaccine. The CDR3 has 16 amino acids. V lost 1 base, J lost 4 bases, and 14 bases lay in between. CDR1 SGHTA and CDR2 FQGNSA come from the germline V gene. Only in-frame clones appear in the TCRdb table, and some are missing; sequencing was by immunoSEQ multiplex PCR. The sample includes 65,000 to 75,000 clones, around 84% of them seen just once. Points on this clone: Its antigen is as yet unknown.

Points from the study as a whole: There were vaccine-associated CD4 TCRs across spike, dominant at 160-218 and 743-854. Close to half of spike-specific TCRs reportedly recognize unmutated variant regions. An increase in Spike-specific TCR breadth and depth was observed after two AZD1222 doses.

The clonotype was recovered from an adult in good health. The sample here was peripheral blood, taken on day 0 of AZD1222 vaccination. This chain joins TRBV7-2 and TRBJ1-3; a possible D gene is TRBD1 (6 bases). CDR3 in amino acids: CASSLGGPGEGNTIYF. DNA of the CDR3: TGTGCCAGCAGCTTAGGGGGCCCAGGGGAGGGAAACACCATATATTTT.